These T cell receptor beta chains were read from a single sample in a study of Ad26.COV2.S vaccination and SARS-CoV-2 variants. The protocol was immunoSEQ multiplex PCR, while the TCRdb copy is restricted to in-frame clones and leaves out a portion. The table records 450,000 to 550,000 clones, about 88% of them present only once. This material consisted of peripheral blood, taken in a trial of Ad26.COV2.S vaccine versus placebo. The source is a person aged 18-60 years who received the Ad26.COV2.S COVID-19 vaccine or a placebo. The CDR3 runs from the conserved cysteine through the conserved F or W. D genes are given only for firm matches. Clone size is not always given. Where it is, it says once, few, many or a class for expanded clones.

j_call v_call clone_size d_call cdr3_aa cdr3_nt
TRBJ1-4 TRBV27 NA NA CASRGPFLNEKLFF TGTGCCAGCAGGGGGCCCTTCCTTAATGAAAAACTGTTTTTT
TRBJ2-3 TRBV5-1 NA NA CASSLGTTGTSTDTQYF TGCGCCAGCAGCTTGGGAACGACAGGGACTAGCACAGATACGCAGTATTTT
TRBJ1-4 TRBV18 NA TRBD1 CASSPLQGAVTNEKLFF TGTGCCAGCTCACCCCTACAGGGGGCTGTAACTAATGAAAAACTGTTTTTT
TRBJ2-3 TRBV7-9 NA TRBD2 CASSFALGLVKDTQYF TGTGCCAGCAGCTTTGCCCTCGGACTAGTTAAAGATACGCAGTATTTT
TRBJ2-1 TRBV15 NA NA CATSRVPRGRSNEQFF TGTGCCACCAGCAGAGTTCCCAGGGGAAGGAGCAATGAGCAGTTCTTC
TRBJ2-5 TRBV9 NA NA CASGRGWQETQYF TGTGCCAGCGGACGGGGGTGGCAAGAGACCCAGTACTTC
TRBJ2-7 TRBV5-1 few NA CASSLGLSSYEQYF TGCGCCAGCAGCTTAGGTCTAAGCTCCTACGAGCAGTACTTC
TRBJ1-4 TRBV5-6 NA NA CASSLGIGELGEKLFF TGTGCCAGCAGCTTGGGAATCGGAGAGTTGGGGGAAAAACTGTTTTTT
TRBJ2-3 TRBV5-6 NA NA CASSLRGYWDGTQYF TGTGCCAGCAGCTTGCGGGGGTATTGGGATGGTACGCAGTATTTT
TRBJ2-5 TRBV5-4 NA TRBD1 CASRITGGEETQYF TGTGCCAGCAGAATAACAGGGGGCGAGGAGACCCAGTACTTC
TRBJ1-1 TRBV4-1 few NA CASSQDWGSLYGEAFF TGCGCCAGCAGCCAAGATTGGGGCAGCCTGTACGGTGAAGCTTTCTTT
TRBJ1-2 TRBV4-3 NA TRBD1 CASSQDQTPDRVNYGYTF TGCGCCAGCAGCCAAGATCAAACCCCGGACAGGGTAAACTATGGCTACACCTTC
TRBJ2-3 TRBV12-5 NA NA CASGLESWGDTQYF TGTGCTAGTGGTTTGGAATCGTGGGGGGATACGCAGTATTTT
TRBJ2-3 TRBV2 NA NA CATGGLPNTDTQYF TGTGCCACCGGGGGGCTGCCTAACACAGATACGCAGTATTTT